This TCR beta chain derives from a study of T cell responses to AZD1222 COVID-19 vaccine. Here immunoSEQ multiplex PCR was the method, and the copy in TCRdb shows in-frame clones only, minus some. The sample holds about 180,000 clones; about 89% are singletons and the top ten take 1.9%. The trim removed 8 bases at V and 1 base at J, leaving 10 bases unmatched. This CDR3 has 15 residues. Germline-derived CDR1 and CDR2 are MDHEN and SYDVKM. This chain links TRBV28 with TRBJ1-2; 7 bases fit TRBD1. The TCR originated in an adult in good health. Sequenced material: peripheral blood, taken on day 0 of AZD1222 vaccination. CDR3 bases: TGTGCCAGCGCTAACCAGGGGGGACTTAACTATGGCTACACCTTC. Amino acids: CASANQGGLNYGYTF.